A selection of T cell receptor beta chains follows, all from one sample in a study of PD-L1 blockade in urothelial cancer. Data came from immunoSEQ multiplex PCR; TCRdb stores just in-frame clones and leaves some out. Of about 84,000 clones in the sample, roughly 87% were seen once. Sequences were derived from PBMCs, sampled around atezolizumab (anti-PD-L1) treatment. These receptors all come from a man in his 70s with urothelial cancer. CDR3s include the opening cysteine and the closing phenylalanine or tryptophan. The D gene is left open where the match is weak. Part of the rows lack a size; the others show once, few, many or a class for expanded clones.

v_call	j_call	d_call	clone_size	cdr3_nt	cdr3_aa
TRBV5-1	TRBJ2-4	TRBD2	NA	TGCGCCAGCAGCCCCTCTAGCGGGAGGTCGGGCATTCAGTACTTC	CASSPSSGRSGIQYF
TRBV29-1	TRBJ1-1	NA	NA	TGCAGCGTGGAGGAAGGAGGGGGAGGGGAAGCTTTCTTT	CSVEEGGGGEAFF
TRBV2	TRBJ2-2	TRBD2	NA	TGTGCCAGCAGTCTAGCGGGGTACACCGGGGAGCTGTTTTTT	CASSLAGYTGELFF
TRBV6-5	TRBJ2-3	TRBD2	NA	TGTGCCAGCAGTTACCGAGCGGGAGGCACAGATACGCAGTATTTT	CASSYRAGGTDTQYF
TRBV7-9	TRBJ2-1	NA	few	TGTGCCAGCAGCTTAGAACTAGCCTCCTACAATGAGCAGTTCTTC	CASSLELASYNEQFF
TRBV6-1	TRBJ1-5	NA	once	TGTGCCAGCAGTGATCAGAGCCTACAGGGTCAGCCCCAGCATTTT	CASSDQSLQGQPQHF
TRBV27	TRBJ2-7	TRBD1	NA	TGTGCCAGCAGCAGACAGGGGACAGGGACCTACGAGCAGTACTTC	CASSRQGTGTYEQYF
TRBV6-5	TRBJ2-1	NA	NA	TGTGCCAGCAGTTTCCCCGGGGGTGAGCAGTTCTTC	CASSFPGGEQFF
TRBV27	TRBJ1-5	NA	NA	TGTGCCAGCAGTTTATCGGGGAGGGGAATGGTATTCCAGCCCCAGCATTTT	CASSLSGRGMVFQPQHF
TRBV15	TRBJ2-3	TRBD1	NA	TGTGCCACCAGCAGAGATCTGGGACAGCCCACAGATACGCAGTATTTT	CATSRDLGQPTDTQYF
TRBV4-2	TRBJ1-5	NA	NA	TGTGCCAGCAGCCAAGATTTAGTGAGCAATCAGCCCCAGCATTTT	CASSQDLVSNQPQHF
TRBV28	TRBJ2-5	TRBD1	NA	TGTGCCAGCAGTTCGACCCAGGGGGCCCCCCAAGAGACCCAGTACTTC	CASSSTQGAPQETQYF
TRBV29-1	TRBJ1-1	NA	NA	TGCAGCGTTGATCTCGGGGAAAACACTGAAGCTTTCTTT	CSVDLGENTEAFF
TRBV27	TRBJ1-5	TRBD1	NA	TGTGCCAGCAGTTTATTCGGGACAGGGGGTTTTGGCAATCAGCCCCAGCATTTT	CASSLFGTGGFGNQPQHF
TRBV2	TRBJ2-7	TRBD2	NA	TGTGCCAGCAAGGGGGCGGGAGGGCCGGGGGAGCAGTACTTC	CASKGAGGPGEQYF
TRBV29-1	TRBJ2-3	TRBD1	NA	TGCAGCGTTGCCGGGGGGACAGGGCGATCGACGACAGATACGCAGTATTTT	CSVAGGTGRSTTDTQYF
TRBV25-1	TRBJ1-4	TRBD1	NA	TGTGCCAGCTCCGATCTTGGGACAGATAATGAAAAACTGTTTTTT	CASSDLGTDNEKLFF
TRBV28	TRBJ2-7	TRBD2	NA	TGTGCCAGCATCCCCGGGGGGGAGTACGAGCAGTACTTC	CASIPGGEYEQYF
TRBV19	TRBJ1-2	TRBD1	NA	TGTGCCAGTAGTGCCCGGGACAGCAGTGGCTACACCTTC	CASSARDSSGYTF
TRBV4-1	TRBJ2-2	NA	few	TGCGCCAGCAGCCAAGGAGCGCCACCTTTTGTGAACACCGGGGAGCTGTTTTTT	CASSQGAPPFVNTGELFF
TRBV5-1	TRBJ1-5	NA	NA	TGCGCCAGCAGCTTGGGGCCCGATCAGCCCCAGCATTTT	CASSLGPDQPQHF
TRBV14	TRBJ2-3	TRBD2	few	TGTGCCAGCAGCCTCCGACTAGCGGGGGGGCGAGATACGCAGTATTTT	CASSLRLAGGRDTQYF
TRBV12-5	TRBJ2-7	TRBD1	NA	TGTGCTAGTGGTTTTGTTCGGGACAGGGGCTACGAGCAGTACTTC	CASGFVRDRGYEQYF
TRBV5-6	TRBJ2-1	TRBD1	NA	TGTGCCAGCAGCTTGTATTGGACAGGGAATCCTTACAATGAGCAGTTCTTC	CASSLYWTGNPYNEQFF
TRBV27	TRBJ2-1	NA	NA	TGTGCCAGCAGTGGGCGTGGGGGCCCCTACAATGAGCAGTTCTTC	CASSGRGGPYNEQFF
TRBV6-6	TRBJ1-2	NA	NA	TGTGCCAGCAGTTACGAGGGAGGGGCGGCCGGCTACACCTTC	CASSYEGGAAGYTF
TRBV25-1	TRBJ1-1	NA	NA	TGTGCCAGCAGGCGGGTTCAGAACACTGAAGCTTTCTTT	CASRRVQNTEAFF
TRBV13	TRBJ1-2	TRBD1	NA	TGTGCCAGCAGCTTAGTGGCGGGACAGAGAAATGGCTACACCTTC	CASSLVAGQRNGYTF
TRBV4-2	TRBJ2-5	NA	once	TGTGCCAGCAGCCAAGCTAGCCAAGAGACCCAGTACTTC	CASSQASQETQYF
TRBV5-6	TRBJ1-4	TRBD1	NA	TGTGCCAGCAGCCCACAGGGGGCCGATGAAAAACTGTTTTTT	CASSPQGADEKLFF
TRBV7-3	TRBJ2-7	TRBD1	NA	TGTGCCAGCAGCCTTGACAGGGAAAATTCCTACGAGCAGTACTTC	CASSLDRENSYEQYF
TRBV7-3	TRBJ2-5	NA	NA	TGTGCCAGCAGCTTAGGGGGGGGGCCCGAGTTCCAAGAGACCCAGTACTTC	CASSLGGGPEFQETQYF
TRBV5-8	TRBJ2-6	NA	NA	TGTGCCAGCAGGCAACGTTGGCCTGGGGCCAACGTCCTGACTTTC	CASRQRWPGANVLTF
TRBV11-2	TRBJ1-2	NA	NA	TGTGCCAGCAGCCTGGGACGGGACTTGGGGGGCTACACCTTC	CASSLGRDLGGYTF
TRBV7-7	TRBJ2-7	TRBD1	NA	TGTGCCAGCAGCCCGGGGACAGATTCCTACGAGCAGTACTTC	CASSPGTDSYEQYF
TRBV10-3	TRBJ2-1	TRBD2	NA	TGTGCCATCAGTGGTACCACTAGCGGGACCTTTGGTGAGCAGTTCTTC	CAISGTTSGTFGEQFF
TRBV5-1	TRBJ1-1	NA	few	TGCGCCAGCAGCTTGCGGCCAGGGCGGACTGAAGCTTTCTTT	CASSLRPGRTEAFF
TRBV5-6	TRBJ2-1	TRBD2	NA	TGTGCCAGCACCATTAGCGGGGGGGCCCCTGAGCAGTTCTTC	CASTISGGAPEQFF
TRBV27	TRBJ2-1	TRBD2	NA	TGTGCCAGCAGTTTGGGCGGGAGCTCCTACAATGAGCAGTTCTTC	CASSLGGSSYNEQFF
TRBV5-5	TRBJ1-1	NA	NA	TGTGCCAGCAGCCTTGACTGGAACACTGAAGCTTTCTTT	CASSLDWNTEAFF
TRBV19	TRBJ2-2	TRBD1	NA	TGTGCCAGTAGTATGATCCAGCAGGGGGCTCACACCGGGGAGCTGTTTTTT	CASSMIQQGAHTGELFF
TRBV5-1	TRBJ1-2	NA	NA	TGCGCCAGCAGCTTGGCGGACTATGGCTACACCTTC	CASSLADYGYTF
TRBV7-3	TRBJ2-3	NA	NA	TGTGCCAGCAGCTCAAGATCAGCGGGAGATACGCAGTATTTT	CASSSRSAGDTQYF
TRBV7-2	TRBJ1-5	NA	NA	TGTGCCAGCAGCCCGGCGCGGAATCAGCCCCAGCATTTT	CASSPARNQPQHF
TRBV2	TRBJ1-5	NA	few	TGTGCCAGCAGAAGGGAGAGCAATCAGCCCCAGCATTTT	CASRRESNQPQHF
TRBV11-2	TRBJ1-2	NA	NA	TGTGCCAGCAGCTTGGGCTTCTCGGGGTATGGCTACACCTTC	CASSLGFSGYGYTF
TRBV16	TRBJ2-7	NA	NA	TGTGCCAGCAGCCTTCATCAGATCGGCGGGGAGCAGTACTTC	CASSLHQIGGEQYF
TRBV11-2	TRBJ2-7	NA	NA	TGTGCCAGCAGCTGGACTTCCTACGAGCAGTACTTC	CASSWTSYEQYF
TRBV19	TRBJ1-6	NA	NA	TGTGCCAGTAGTCCTACGGGGGGAGATAATTCACCCCTCCACTTT	CASSPTGGDNSPLHF